This TCR beta chain was sequenced in a study of blood T cells in healthy people across ages. Study-wide results and caveats: Higher naive T cell percentage went strongly together with higher TCR beta diversity. When set beside aged donors, long-lived donors presented more naive CD4+ cells and higher diversity.

Comment on this clonotype: Its matching antigen is unknown.

A second PCR, run for roughly 6 to 11 cycles, used a sample-barcoded 5' primer plus a J-beta primer mix. Each cDNA was tagged by a template-switch adaptor containing 12 random nucleotides. Each sample yielded at least 3 million CDR3-containing paired-end reads. A single record per CDR3 protein comes from TCRdb applying MiXCR to the 5' RACE reads. The sample has some 710,000 distinct CDR3 sequences, about 47% seen once. Sequenced material: blood. The receptor's source is an elderly man in good health.

CDR3 sequence reads: CASSQDLRGGPAKNIQYF. CDR3 DNA: TGTGCCAGCAGCCAAGATCTTCGGGGGGGCCCAGCCAAAAACATTCAGTACTTC. This chain connects TRBV4-2 to TRBJ2-4, with 8 bases fitting TRBD2. V lost 0 bases to trimming and J lost 0 bases; unmatched junction nucleotides: 7. The germline V gene encodes CDR1 LGHNA and CDR2 YNFKEQ. The CDR3 sequence is 18 residues long.